The entry below describes one T cell receptor (beta chain). J was trimmed by 3 bases and V by 5 bases; bases with no gene match: 8. Germline-derived CDR1 and CDR2 are SGHNT and YENEEA. This CDR3 is 15 amino acids long. TCRdb redid the calling of the 5' RACE reads with MiXCR, one entry per CDR3 protein. This table has hundreds of thousands of distinct CDR3 sequences, approximately 21% appearing once. This sample was taken from a study of T-cell memory formation after mild COVID-19. V is TRBV11-3 and J is TRBJ2-7; 9 bases fit TRBD1. The source of this sequence is an adult woman who had mild COVID-19 (a few samples of this study predate the infection). Cell type and time point are not known. The specimen sequenced was PBMCs or a T cell subset sorted from them (not recorded which). Here the CDR3 reads CASSPTGGRIYEQYF. The CDR3 DNA reads TGTGCCAGCAGCCCAACAGGGGGCCGAATCTACGAGCAGTACTTC.